Below are 16 T cell receptor beta chains sequenced from a single sample in a study of cytomegalovirus exposure and HLA in healthy donors. Primers included in the PCR were 60 Vbeta and 13 Jbeta primers. The method was immunoSEQ multiplex PCR; TCRdb's version includes in-frame clones alone and lacks a portion of them. The repertoire has 200,000 or so clones, about 86% of them found once; the top ten carry around 2.1%. Sequenced material: PBMCs. These receptors were obtained from a woman aged 18-30 years in good health and CMV-seropositive.

Concerning this clone itself: Additional DNA sequences in this sample encode the identical CDR3. Here the CDR3 reads CASSLVGGHTEAFF. The CDR3 DNA reads TGTGCCAGCAGCTTAGTGGGTGGGCACACTGAAGCTTTCTTT. The V gene is TRBV7-9, the J gene TRBJ1-1; D remains ambiguous. The CDR3 extends over 14 amino acids. Germline values: CDR1 SEHNR, CDR2 FQNEAQ (reference sequence). The germline V and J ends were trimmed by 1 base and 3 bases, with 9 bases remaining between them.

The V call is TRBV6-1, the J call TRBJ1-5; tentatively, D is TRBD1 (5 bases). Germline loops: CDR1 MNHNS, CDR2 SASEGT. The germline V and J ends were trimmed by 6 bases and 6 bases, with 15 bases remaining between them. CDR3 length: 14 amino acids. CDR3 bases: TGTGCCAGCAGCCCCGGGGGAGAGGTTCAGCCCCAGCATTTT. Translated: CASSPGGEVQPQHF.

The chain links TRBV29-1 to TRBJ2-3; 8 bases fit TRBD2. The CDR3 length is 14 residues. Germline assignment: CDR1 SQVTM and CDR2 ANQGSEA. J gave up 3 bases and V 4 bases, and 6 bases lay outside the gene matches. In DNA form, the CDR3 reads TGCAGCGTTGGGCAGGGCGGGGGGACAGATACGCAGTATTTT. Its protein is CSVGQGGGTDTQYF.

The chain combines TRBV19 with TRBJ1-2, with 12 bases matching TRBD1. Germline V gene lookup returns CDR1 LNHDA and CDR2 SQIVND (reference sequence). With 6 bases clipped from V and 6 bases from J, the junction kept 2 bases outside the gene matches. CDR3 size: 13 residues. The CDR3, as DNA: TGTGCCAGTAGGGGACAGGGGGCGCATGGCTACACCTTC. Translation: CASRGQGAHGYTF.

The chain couples TRBV5-6 to TRBJ1-2; 7 bases map to TRBD1. The J segment lost 11 bases and the V segment lost 1 base, leaving 8 bases of the junction unmatched. The V gene's germline CDR1 is SGHDT and CDR2 YYEEEE. The CDR3 length is 13 residues. CDR3 amino acids: CASSLLGGGPYTF. The DNA of the CDR3 is TGTGCCAGCAGCTTGCTTGGAGGGGGCCCATACACCTTC.

V and J are TRBV6-5 and TRBJ2-7; no clear D. The germline V gene encodes CDR1 MNHEY and CDR2 SVGAGI. The CDR3 runs 13 residues. With 6 bases removed from V and 2 bases from J, the gap between germline ends came to 11 bases. The CDR3 is CASSSQRPYEQYF. CDR3 in DNA: TGTGCCAGCAGCTCCCAGAGGCCCTACGAGCAGTACTTC.

The chain combines TRBV5-1 with TRBJ2-7; perhaps TRBD2 as D (5 bases). Looked up from germline, CDR1 is SGHRS and CDR2 is YFSETQ. This CDR3 has 15 amino acids. V lost 0 bases, J lost 1 base, and 11 bases lay in between. Here the CDR3 reads CASSLEVGESYEQYF. The CDR3 DNA reads as TGCGCCAGCAGCTTGGAGGTCGGGGAGTCCTACGAGCAGTACTTC.

This chain joins TRBV6-5 and TRBJ2-3; 7 bases are a match to TRBD1. CDR3 length: 15 residues. With 6 bases clipped from V and 2 bases from J, the junction kept 8 bases outside the gene matches. CDR1 MNHEY and CDR2 SVGAGI come from the germline V gene. CDR3 in DNA: TGTGCCAGCAGCTGGGCCACAGGGGCCACAGATACGCAGTATTTT. This gives the protein CASSWATGATDTQYF.

This clone was picked up one time. The rearrangement uses TRBV9 and TRBJ2-1, with 10 bases identical to TRBD1. The germline CDR1 and CDR2 sequences are SGDLS and YYNGEE. Trimming removed 0 bases from V and 7 bases from J; junction bases left unmatched: 7. CDR3 size: 16 residues. CDR3 loop: CASSVGFRTGGNEQFF. The CDR3 DNA sequence: TGTGCCAGCAGCGTAGGTTTCAGGACAGGGGGAAATGAGCAGTTCTTC.

Here the CDR3 DNA reads TGTGCCAGCAGCTTATATGCTAGCGGGGGTGATGAGCAGTTCTTC. It translates to CASSLYASGGDEQFF. The chain uses TRBV13 and TRBJ2-1; 10 bases are shared with TRBD2. The germline gives CDR1 PRHDT, CDR2 FYEKMQ (reference sequence). The V gene end was trimmed by 2 bases and the J gene end by 8 bases; junction bases not matched to a gene: 6. The CDR3 runs 15 residues.

The V call is TRBV27, the J call TRBJ1-2; TRBD1 agrees at 11 bases. The germline V gene has CDR1 MNHEY and CDR2 SMNVEV (reference sequence). The junction had 10 bases not matched to a gene; V was cut back by 7 bases and J by 6 bases. CDR3 length equals 15 residues. The CDR3 DNA sequence: TGTGCCAGCAAAAACCGGACAGGGGGCACTGATGGCTACACCTTC. Translation gives CASKNRTGGTDGYTF.

V gene TRBV7-9 combines with J gene TRBJ1-2; TRBD1 matches at 7 bases. CDR1 is SEHNR and CDR2 is FQNEAQ in the germline V gene (reference sequence). V was clipped by 5 bases and J by 1 base; unmatched bases: 19. The CDR3 consists of 19 residues. DNA for the CDR3: TGTGCCAGCAGCGCTAGGGACAGTCCAAGTCCCCTTTATAACTATGGCTACACCTTC. Translating gives CASSARDSPSPLYNYGYTF.

This sequence joins TRBV5-1 and TRBJ2-1; the D gene is possibly TRBD2 (7 bases). V lost 4 bases, J lost 5 bases, and 16 bases lay in between. From germline, CDR1 is SGHRS and CDR2 YFSETQ. The CDR3 sequence is 15 residues long. In DNA form, the CDR3 reads TGCGCCAGCAGCCCAAGGGGGGGATTAAACAATGAGCAGTTCTTC. Its protein product is CASSPRGGLNNEQFF.

The rearrangement joins TRBV7-6 to TRBJ2-5, with 11 bases identical to TRBD2. Germline CDR1 SGHVS, CDR2 FNYEAQ. V lost 5 bases and J lost 3; bases outside the gene matches: 11. This CDR3 is built from 17 residues. The CDR3, as DNA: TGTGCCAGCAGCCCGGAGGTAGCGGGGGGGGGAAAAGAGACCCAGTACTTC. Its protein product is CASSPEVAGGGKETQYF.

The chain joins TRBV7-8 to TRBJ1-5, with D possibly being TRBD1 (6 bases). Trimming took off 0 bases at V and 0 bases at J, with 12 bases between the two ends. Germline assignment: CDR1 SGHVS and CDR2 FQNEAQ. The CDR3 contains 17 residues. The CDR3 DNA reads as TGTGCCAGCAGCTTAGCTCGGGGGGCGATTAGCAATCAGCCCCAGCATTTT. It encodes CASSLARGAISNQPQHF.

The chain recombines TRBV6-5 with TRBJ2-3; 8 bases agree with TRBD2. Germline assignment: CDR1 MNHEY and CDR2 SVGAGI. This CDR3 is built from 14 residues. V lost 7 bases to trimming and J lost 4 bases; unmatched junction nucleotides: 7. DNA of the CDR3: TGTGCCAGCACTGGACGGGGGGGCGCAGATACGCAGTATTTT. It yields the protein CASTGRGGADTQYF.